Following are 28 T cell receptor beta chains from one sample sequenced in a study of blood T cell repertoires in COVID-19. The method was immunoSEQ multiplex PCR; TCRdb's version includes in-frame clones alone and lacks a portion of them. The sample holds approximately 210,000 clones, around 80% seen once. The sequencing sample was made of peripheral blood. Source of these receptors: a human donor in a cohort sampled during active COVID-19.

V usage is TRBV6-2 or TRBV6-3 and J usage is TRBJ2-1, with D possibly TRBD2 on 5 matching bases. This CDR3 has 12 amino acids. The V end lost 5 bases, the J end lost 7 bases, and 9 bases lay between the germline ends. Per the germline V gene, CDR1 is MNHEY and CDR2 is SVGEGT. CDR3 nucleotide sequence: TGTGCCAGCAGTCCGGGAATAAATGAGCAGTTCTTC. Encoded protein: CASSPGINEQFF.

This clone was counted between two and nine times. The chain employs TRBV12-2 and TRBJ2-2; TRBD2 is the table's D call and was not checked against the DNA. TRBV12-2 is labeled a pseudogene. The CDR3 extends over 17 amino acids. The CDR3 here is CASRLSGSDPAGGELFF. The CDR3 bases are TGTGCAAGTCGCTTAAGCGGGTCGGACCCGGCGGGCGGGGAGCTGTTTTTT.

A few counts support this clone. The V call is TRBV5-6, the J call TRBJ1-3; D remains unclear. Germline loops: CDR1 SGHDT, CDR2 YYEEEE. Trimming took 2 bases from V and 8 from J, leaving 11 bases between them. This CDR3 has 13 amino acids. For the CDR3, the DNA is TGTGCCAGCAGCTTTGGACCGGGGTACACCATATATTTT. It codes for CASSFGPGYTIYF.

This clone was found once. This rearrangement joins TRBV7-8 to TRBJ2-2; 10 nucleotides agree with TRBD2. Germline CDR1 SGHVS, CDR2 FQNEAQ. The junction had 5 bases not matched to a gene; V was cut back by 5 bases and J by 5 bases. CDR3 length: 15 amino acids. In DNA form, the CDR3 reads TGTGCCAGCAGCCTCCAGCGGGGGGGAACCGGGGAGCTGTTTTTT. Translating it yields CASSLQRGGTGELFF.

The chain carries TRBV10-3 and TRBJ1-5, with a tentative D call TRBD1 (5 bases). The CDR3 extends over 14 amino acids. The V and J ends lost 3 bases and 4 bases respectively, with 10 bases between them. Germline loops: CDR1 ENHRY, CDR2 SYGVKD. CDR3 in amino acids: CAISDGGGNQPQHF. The CDR3 nucleotides are TGTGCCATCAGTGATGGGGGGGGAAATCAGCCCCAGCATTTT.

The chain carries TRBV20-1 and TRBJ2-5, with 12 bases lining up with TRBD2. Germline V gene lookup returns CDR1 DFQATT and CDR2 SNEGSKA (reference sequence). With V trimmed by 3 bases and J by 5 bases, 19 bases remained unmatched. This CDR3 region has 19 residues. CDR3 nucleotide sequence: TGCAGTGCTAGTTCGTTGACTAGCGGGAGTCTGTCGCTCTTTGAGACCCAGTACTTC. Translation: CSASSLTSGSLSLFETQYF.

This clone was observed at least ten times. V gene TRBV5-1 combines with J gene TRBJ2-2; D unresolved. The CDR3 sequence is 15 residues long. Trimming pared 0 bases from V and 1 base from J, leaving 7 bases between. CDR1 and CDR2 (germline): SGHRS, YFSETQ. This CDR3 reads CASSLGVENTGELFF. As DNA, the CDR3 is TGCGCCAGCAGCTTGGGTGTAGAGAACACCGGGGAGCTGTTTTTT.

The chain recombines TRBV3-1 (or the pseudogene TRBV3-2) with TRBJ1-1; possible D gene TRBD1, 5 bases. Between the trimmed V and J ends, which lost 1 base and 0 bases, there was a span of 12 bases. Looked up from germline, CDR1 is LGHDT and CDR2 is YNNKEL (reference sequence). This CDR3 spans 16 amino acids. CDR3 nucleotides: TGTGCCAGCAGCCAAGTCCCGCGGGGACTGAACACTGAAGCTTTCTTT. This codes for CASSQVPRGLNTEAFF.

The chain combines TRBV5-1 with TRBJ1-1; D not certain. Germline-derived CDR1 and CDR2 are SGHRS and YFSETQ. This CDR3 region has 16 residues. Between the trimmed V and J ends, which lost 0 bases and 0 bases, there was a span of 12 bases. CDR3 amino acids: CASSLGQGTMNTEAFF. In DNA, the CDR3 is TGCGCCAGCAGCTTGGGACAAGGAACCATGAACACTGAAGCTTTCTTT. The whole variable domain, filled in from reference TRBV5-1 and TRBJ1-1, reads KAGVTQTPRYLIKTRGQQVTLSCSPISGHRSVSWYQQTPGQGLQFLFEYFSETQRNKGNFPGRFSGRQFSNSRSEMNVSTLELGDSALYLCASSLGQGTMNTEAFFGQGTRLTVV.

The chain has TRBV6-6 and TRBJ1-2; 8 bases map to TRBD1. V was clipped by 4 bases and J by 4 bases; unmatched bases: 5. This CDR3 has 14 residues. CDR1 and CDR2 (germline): MNHNY, SVGAGI (reference sequence). CDR3 nucleotide sequence: TGTGCCAGCAGTTCCCAGGACAGGGCCTATGGCTACACCTTC. Its protein product is CASSSQDRAYGYTF.

The V call is TRBV12-5, the J call TRBJ2-2; the D gene is possibly TRBD2 (5 bases). The CDR3 sequence is 15 residues long. The germline V gene has CDR1 LGHNT and CDR2 FRNRAP. Trimming took 5 bases from V and 5 from J, leaving 15 bases between them. CDR3 coding DNA: TGTGCTAGTGGTAGAGAGGAGGTCTCAACCGGGGAGCTGTTTTTT. It encodes CASGREEVSTGELFF.

The V gene is TRBV28, the J gene TRBJ2-3, with TRBD1 as a possible D gene (8 bases). The CDR3 covers 15 residues. CDR1 MDHEN and CDR2 SYDVKM come from the germline V gene. V gave up 4 bases and J gave up 2 bases, with 13 bases separating them. This chain's CDR3 is CASSSQGGSTDTQYF. CDR3 sequence (DNA): TGTGCCAGCAGTTCACAGGGGGGGTCCACAGATACGCAGTATTTT.

This chain uses TRBV6-6 with TRBJ2-7; tentative D call: TRBD1 (5 bases). Germline CDR1 and CDR2: MNHNY and SVGAGI (reference sequence). The CDR3 runs 13 residues. The V end was cut by 0 bases, the J end by 3 bases, with 6 bases between. In DNA, the CDR3 is TGTGCCAGCAGTTACTCCCAGGGCTACGAGCAGTACTTC. It codes for CASSYSQGYEQYF.

This clone was found a few times. The chain recombines TRBV19 with TRBJ1-3, with a weak D call TRBD1 (6 bases). This CDR3 is 14 amino acids long. Germline CDR1 LNHDA, CDR2 SQIVND (reference sequence). The V and J ends lost 7 bases and 4 bases respectively, with 14 bases between them. The CDR3 is CASKGTRGGNTIYF. CDR3 DNA: TGTGCCAGTAAGGGGACACGTGGAGGAAACACCATATATTTT. Using reference TRBV19 and TRBJ1-3 for the parts outside the CDR3, the full variable domain is DGGITQSPKYLFRKEGQNVTLSCEQNLNHDAMYWYRQDPGQGLRLIYYSQIVNDFQKGDIAEGYSVSREKKESFPLTVTSAQKNPTAFYLCASKGTRGGNTIYFGEGSWLTVV.

V gene TRBV29-1 combines with J gene TRBJ2-2, with D possibly matching TRBD1 (6 bases). Germline CDR1 reads SQVTM; CDR2 reads ANQGSEA. Deletions cut 4 bases from V and 5 bases from J, with 11 bases between. The CDR3 extends over 13 amino acids. The CDR3: CSVARTATGELFF. CDR3 bases: TGCAGCGTTGCCCGGACAGCGACCGGGGAGCTGTTTTTT.

This clone was seen only once. The chain is built from TRBV19 and TRBJ1-5; tentative D call: TRBD1 (5 bases). Germline V gene sequence: CDR1 LNHDA, CDR2 SQIVND (reference sequence). The CDR3 sequence is 13 residues long. V lost 5 bases to trimming and J lost 3 bases, with 8 bases between them. CDR3 sequence (DNA): TGTGCCAGTAGTCCAGGGTACAATCAGCCCCAGCATTTT. It specifies CASSPGYNQPQHF.

The gene calls are TRBV19 and TRBJ1-4, with a possible D match to TRBD1 (5 bases). This CDR3 is built from 12 residues. Looked up from germline, CDR1 is LNHDA and CDR2 is SQIVND (reference sequence). V lost 8 bases and J lost 8, with 12 bases in between. The CDR3 DNA is TGTGCCAGTCAAGAACGGGGGGAAAAACTGTTTTTT. It specifies CASQERGEKLFF.

The V and J genes are TRBV2 and TRBJ2-7, with D perhaps matching TRBD1 (5 bases). The CDR3 is 13 amino acids. In germline, CDR1 is SNHLY, CDR2 FYNNEI. V gave up 7 bases and J gave up 4 bases, with 14 bases separating them. The CDR3 reads CASTPRQKYEQYF. The CDR3 nucleotides are TGTGCCAGCACACCTCGACAGAAGTACGAGCAGTACTTC.

The CDR3 nucleotides are TGTGCCAGCCAGGCCGTACAGGCGACTGGAAACACCATATATTTT. It translates to CASQAVQATGNTIYF. The gene calls are TRBV6-5 and TRBJ1-3; possible D gene TRBD1, 5 bases. Germline V lookup: CDR1 MNHEY, CDR2 SVGAGI. Trimming took 8 bases from V and 2 from J, leaving 16 bases between them. CDR3 length: 15 amino acids.

There are a few counts of this clone. The J gene is TRBJ2-7, the V gene TRBV28; 8 bases match TRBD2. Germline V CDR1 and CDR2: MDHEN, SYDVKM. Trimming took 2 bases from V and 2 from J; bases not matched to a gene: 11. The CDR3 spans 17 residues. CDR3 DNA sequence: TGTGCCAGCAGTTTACACGGGAGGGCCCTTCGGGCCTACGAGCAGTACTTC. Encoded protein: CASSLHGRALRAYEQYF.

V is TRBV18 and J is TRBJ2-1, with TRBD1 matching over 7 bases. The germline CDR1 and CDR2 sequences are KGHSH and LQKENI. The trim removed 1 base at V and 7 bases at J, leaving 7 bases unmatched. The CDR3 has 15 amino acids. CDR3: CASSPQGQSSNEQFF. CDR3 nucleotides: TGTGCCAGCTCACCACAGGGACAGAGTTCTAATGAGCAGTTCTTC.

The chain recombines TRBV6-1 with TRBJ2-7, with a weak D call TRBD1 (7 bases). CDR3 length equals 14 residues. V shed 3 bases and J shed 2 bases, with 11 bases lying between them. In germline, CDR1 is MNHNS, CDR2 SASEGT. CDR3 in amino acids: CASSDAGGPYEQYV. The CDR3 coding sequence is TGTGCCAGCAGTGACGCAGGGGGGCCCTACGAGCAGTACGTC.

The chain is built from TRBV30 and TRBJ1-6, with D perhaps matching TRBD1 (5 bases). Per germline, CDR1 GTSNPN and CDR2 SVGIG (reference sequence). CDR3 length: 15 amino acids. V lost 0 bases and J lost 9, with 15 bases in between. Written as DNA, the CDR3 is TGTGCCTGGAGTGTAGGTGGAGGGACTAGTTCACCCCTCCACTTT. The encoded protein is CAWSVGGGTSSPLHF. The variable domain in full, with the rest retrieved from reference TRBV30 and TRBJ1-6, is SQTIHQWPATLVQPVGSPLSLECTVEGTSNPNLYWYRQAAGRGLQLLFYSVGIGQISSEVPQNLSASRPQDRQFILSSKKLLLSDSGFYLCAWSVGGGTSSPLHFGNGTRLTVT.

The V call is TRBV27, the J call TRBJ2-3, with TRBD2 as a possible D gene (6 bases). The CDR3 loop spans 14 amino acids. Germline V gene sequence: CDR1 MNHEY, CDR2 SMNVEV (reference sequence). Trimming took 0 bases from V and 8 from J, leaving 12 bases between them. DNA of the CDR3: TGTGCCAGCAGTTTATCGCCGGGGGTCGGTACGCAGTATTTT. Translated: CASSLSPGVGTQYF.

V is TRBV2 and J is TRBJ1-1; no firm D call. CDR1 and CDR2 from the germline V gene are SNHLY and FYNNEI. Trimming stripped 4 bases from V and 1 base from J, with 10 bases between. The CDR3 has 14 amino acids. The CDR3, as DNA: TGTGCCAGCAGTGTATGGCAGCGGAACACTGAAGCTTTCTTT. Translating it yields CASSVWQRNTEAFF.

The rearrangement uses TRBV19 and TRBJ1-5; 10 bases agree with TRBD1. The CDR3 contains 14 residues. Looked up from germline, CDR1 is LNHDA and CDR2 is SQIVND (reference sequence). Trimming at V came to 9 bases and at J to 6 bases, leaving 8 bases not matched to a gene. The CDR3 sequence is CASSWTGGSQPQHF. The CDR3 DNA reads TGTGCCAGCTCTTGGACAGGGGGGAGTCAGCCCCAGCATTTT.

This clone was seen a handful of times. The chain links TRBV28 to TRBJ2-7, with D perhaps matching TRBD1 (5 bases). V lost 3 bases and J lost 0, with 15 bases in between. This CDR3 has 16 residues. CDR1 and CDR2 (germline): MDHEN, SYDVKM. The CDR3 sequence is CASSLGKTATSYEQYV. CDR3 bases: TGTGCCAGCAGTTTGGGGAAGACAGCCACCTCCTACGAGCAGTACGTC.

This clone was seen a few times. The rearrangement joins TRBV2 to TRBJ2-1; TRBD2 aligns across 14 bases. Germline V lookup: CDR1 SNHLY, CDR2 FYNNEI. Unmatched junction bases numbered 8, after V lost 9 bases and J lost 7 bases. The CDR3 has 15 amino acids. The CDR3 region is CARTRTSGRQNEQFF. CDR3 sequence (DNA): TGTGCCAGAACCAGGACTAGCGGGAGGCAGAATGAGCAGTTCTTC.